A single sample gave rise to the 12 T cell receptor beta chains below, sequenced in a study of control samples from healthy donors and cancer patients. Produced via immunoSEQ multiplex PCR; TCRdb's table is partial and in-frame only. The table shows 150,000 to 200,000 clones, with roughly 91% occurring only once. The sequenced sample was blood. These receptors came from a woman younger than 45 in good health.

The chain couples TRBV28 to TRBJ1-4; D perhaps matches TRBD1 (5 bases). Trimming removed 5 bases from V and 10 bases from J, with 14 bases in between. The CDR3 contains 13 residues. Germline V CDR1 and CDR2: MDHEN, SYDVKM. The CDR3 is CASSARAGRKLFF. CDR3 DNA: TGTGCCAGCAGTGCCCGGGCAGGGAGAAAACTGTTTTTT.

CDR3 in DNA: TGTGCCAGCTCACCTTACCAGGGCTACGAGCAGTACTTC. Encoded protein: CASSPYQGYEQYF. This chain connects TRBV18 to TRBJ2-7; D is perhaps TRBD1 (5 bases). Germline assignment: CDR1 KGHSH and CDR2 LQKENI. V lost 3 bases and J lost 3, with 9 bases in between. This CDR3 region has 13 residues.

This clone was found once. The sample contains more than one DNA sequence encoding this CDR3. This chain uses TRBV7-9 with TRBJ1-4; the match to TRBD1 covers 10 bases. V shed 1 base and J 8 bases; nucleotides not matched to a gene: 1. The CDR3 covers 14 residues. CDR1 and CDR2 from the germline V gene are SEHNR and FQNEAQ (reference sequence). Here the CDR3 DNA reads TGTGCCAGCAGCTTAGGGACAGGGGGGGAAAAACTGTTTTTT. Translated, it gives CASSLGTGGEKLFF.

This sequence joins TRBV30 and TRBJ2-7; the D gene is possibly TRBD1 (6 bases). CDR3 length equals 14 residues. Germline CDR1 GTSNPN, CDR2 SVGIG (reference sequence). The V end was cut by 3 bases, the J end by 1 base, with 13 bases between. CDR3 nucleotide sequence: TGTGCCTGGAGGCAACCCGGGACATCCTACGAGCAGTACTTC. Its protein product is CAWRQPGTSYEQYF. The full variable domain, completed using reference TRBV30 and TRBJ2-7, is SQTIHQWPATLVQPVGSPLSLECTVEGTSNPNLYWYRQAAGRGLQLLFYSVGIGQISSEVPQNLSASRPQDRQFILSSKKLLLSDSGFYLCAWRQPGTSYEQYFGPGTRLTVT.

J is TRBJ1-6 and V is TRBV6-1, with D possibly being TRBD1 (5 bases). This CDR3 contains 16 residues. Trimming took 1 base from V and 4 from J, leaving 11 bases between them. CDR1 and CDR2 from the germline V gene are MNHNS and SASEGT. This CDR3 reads CASSEGGRVYNSPLHF. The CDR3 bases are TGTGCCAGCAGTGAAGGGGGCAGAGTTTATAATTCACCCCTCCACTTT.

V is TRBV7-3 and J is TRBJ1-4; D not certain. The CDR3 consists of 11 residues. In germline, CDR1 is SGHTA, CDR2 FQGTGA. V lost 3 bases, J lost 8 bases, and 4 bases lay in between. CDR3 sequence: CASSFNEKLFF. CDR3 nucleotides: TGTGCCAGCAGCTTTAACGAAAAACTGTTTTTT.

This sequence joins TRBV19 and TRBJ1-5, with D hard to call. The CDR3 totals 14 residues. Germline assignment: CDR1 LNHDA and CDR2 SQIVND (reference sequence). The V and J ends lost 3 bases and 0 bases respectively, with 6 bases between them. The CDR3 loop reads CASSISDSNQPQHF. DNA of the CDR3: TGTGCCAGTAGTATCTCAGATAGCAATCAGCCCCAGCATTTT.

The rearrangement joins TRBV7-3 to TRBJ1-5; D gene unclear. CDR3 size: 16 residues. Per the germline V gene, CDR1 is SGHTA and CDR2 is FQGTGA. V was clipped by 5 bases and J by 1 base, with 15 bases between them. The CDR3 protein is CASSHPDGISNQPQHF. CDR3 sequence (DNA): TGTGCCAGCAGCCACCCGGACGGTATAAGCAATCAGCCCCAGCATTTT.

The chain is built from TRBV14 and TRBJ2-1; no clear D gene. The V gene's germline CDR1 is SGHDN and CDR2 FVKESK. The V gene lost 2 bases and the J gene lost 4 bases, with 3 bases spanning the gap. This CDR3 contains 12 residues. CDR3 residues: CASSQIYNEQFF. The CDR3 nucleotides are TGTGCCAGCAGCCAAATTTACAATGAGCAGTTCTTC.

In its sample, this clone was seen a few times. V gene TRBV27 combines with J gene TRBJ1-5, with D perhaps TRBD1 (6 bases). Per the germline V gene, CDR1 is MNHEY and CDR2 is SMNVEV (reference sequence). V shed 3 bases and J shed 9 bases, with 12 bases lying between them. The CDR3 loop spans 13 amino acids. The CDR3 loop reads CASSLERGVPQHF. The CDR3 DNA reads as TGTGCCAGCAGTTTGGAGAGGGGGGTGCCCCAGCATTTT.

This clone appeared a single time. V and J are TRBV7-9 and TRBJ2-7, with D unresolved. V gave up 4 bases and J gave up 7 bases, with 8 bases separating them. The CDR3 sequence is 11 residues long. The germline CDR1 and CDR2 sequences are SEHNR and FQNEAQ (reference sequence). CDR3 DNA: TGTGCCAGCAGCTCCAGCAGGGAGCAGTACTTC. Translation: CASSSSREQYF. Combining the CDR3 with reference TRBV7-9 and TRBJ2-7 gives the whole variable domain DTGVSQNPRHKITKRGQNVTFRCDPISEHNRLYWYRQTLGQGPEFLTYFQNEAQLEKSRLLSDRFSAERPKGSFSTLEIQRTEQGDSAMYLCASSSSREQYFGPGTRLTVT.

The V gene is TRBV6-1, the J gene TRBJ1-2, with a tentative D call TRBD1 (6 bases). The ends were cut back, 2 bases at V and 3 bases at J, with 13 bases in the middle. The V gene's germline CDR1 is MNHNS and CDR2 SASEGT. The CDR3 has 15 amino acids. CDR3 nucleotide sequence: TGTGCCAGCAGTGAAAGAGGGGGTCGGGACTATGGCTACACCTTC. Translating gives CASSERGGRDYGYTF.